This TCR beta chain was obtained from a study of OX40 agonist ivuxolimab in advanced cancers. This CDR3 spans 15 amino acids. Germline CDR1 and CDR2: MNHEY and SMNVEV (reference sequence). V shed 6 bases and J 5 bases; nucleotides not matched to a gene: 12. Here immunoSEQ multiplex PCR was the method, and the copy in TCRdb shows in-frame clones only, minus some. The data contain just under 20,000 clones, more than 70% of them singletons. The sample consisted of CD4+ or CD8+ T cells sorted from blood, taken in a trial of the OX40 agonist ivuxolimab. The V gene is TRBV27, the J gene TRBJ2-7, with 8 bases lining up with TRBD2. This sequence was found in an adult with an advanced solid tumor such as melanoma, head and neck, liver or kidney cancer. The CDR3 reads CASRLTGTSYDEQYF. The DNA of the CDR3 is TGTGCCAGCAGGCTAACCGGGACTAGTTATGACGAGCAGTACTTC.